These 17 T cell receptor gamma chains were sequenced from one sample in a study of gamma delta lymphoproliferative disorders and STAT genes. The receptor sequences were amplified from genomic DNA of peripheral blood mononuclear cells. TCRdb re-called the multiplex PCR reads with CATT. The sample shows about 1,800 gamma-chain clones, roughly 7% of them seen only once. Sequencing input: blood. These TCRs come from a human donor with gamma-delta T-cell large granular lymphocyte leukemia.

This clone rates as medium-sized (0.01 to 0.1%). J is TRGJ1 or TRGJ2 and V is TRGV8. TCRdb carries no J gene annotation; the J gene was assigned here by matching the DNA with germline. Germline CDR1 is VENAVY and CDR2 is YDSYNSRV. The CDR3 extends over 16 amino acids. Trimming removed 5 bases from V and 0 bases from J; junction bases left unmatched: 13. The CDR3 protein is CATWGSLPTNYYKKLF. CDR3 nucleotide sequence: TGTGCCACCTGGGGCTCCCTCCCCACGAATTATTATAAGAAACTCTTT.

With respect to this clone: It is unclear where the CDR3 begins or ends on the DNA, so no DNA is shown, and the CDR3 is as TCRdb lists it. The J gene has no call, while the V gene is TRGV11. TRGV11 is reported as an ORF; its role is uncertain. The CDR3 spans 19 residues, counting both ends. The CDR3 spells CACWIRHVVLNSLAVEQHF.

This clone is classed as medium-sized. The gene calls are TRGV8 and TRGJ1 or TRGJ2. The J gene was missing in TCRdb and was found by matching the end of the DNA to germline. The ends lost 4 bases at V and 4 bases at J; junction bases unmatched: 4. This CDR3 has 12 amino acids. Looked up from germline, CDR1 is VENAVY and CDR2 is YDSYNSRV. For the CDR3, the DNA is TGTGCCACCTGGGAAATCTATTATAAGAAACTCTTT. This codes for CATWEIYYKKLF.

This clone is termed medium-sized (0.01 to 0.1%). The chain employs TRGV8 and TRGJP2. As TCRdb names no J gene, one was assigned here on the basis of a DNA match to germline. CDR3 size: 11 residues. V gave up 12 bases and J gave up 12 bases; unmatched junction bases: 13. Germline CDR1 and CDR2: VENAVY and YDSYNSRV. CDR3 in DNA: TGTGCCTCTCAGAGGAAGGGGATCAAGACGTTT. Translating gives CASQRKGIKTF.

This clone is medium-sized (0.01 to 0.1%) in the sample. It is unclear where the CDR3 begins or ends on the DNA, so no DNA is shown, and the CDR3 is as TCRdb lists it. V gene TRGV11 was called; the J gene was not. TRGV11 is noted as an ORF with a role that remains uncertain. The CDR3 comprises 16 residues, both ends counted. The CDR3 loop is CTTVPAGFAYVWFKIF.

Concerning this clone itself: It is unclear where the CDR3 begins or ends on the DNA, so no DNA is shown, and the CDR3 is as TCRdb lists it. The V gene corresponds to TRGV2; no J gene was called. CDR1 and CDR2 from the germline V gene are EGSNGY and YDSYNSKV. The CDR3 has 19 amino acids, counting both end residues. CDR3 sequence: CATWDGRVIRNSLAVEQHF.

This clone is deemed medium-sized (0.01 to 0.1%). Different DNA sequences within this sample yield the same CDR3. The CDR3 DNA sequence: TGTGCCACCGTAATTGAGCGGACCGGATGGAAACTCTTT. Its protein product is CATVIERTGWKLF. This rearrangement joins TRGV2 to TRGJ1 or TRGJ2. Since TCRdb gives no J gene, matching the DNA to germline was used here to assign it. The germline V gene encodes CDR1 EGSNGY and CDR2 YDSYNSKV. J gave up 12 bases and V 9 bases, and 20 bases lay outside the gene matches. The CDR3 is made up of 13 amino acids.

In this sample, this clone is medium-sized. V gene TRGV10 combines with J gene TRGJP2. The J gene is not listed in TCRdb, so it was assigned here from a DNA match to germline. TRGV10 counts as an open reading frame of uncertain function. V was clipped by 8 bases and J by 11 bases; unmatched bases: 9. The CDR3 is made up of 12 amino acids. CDR3 in DNA: TGTGCTGCGTGGGATTATTACTGGATCAAGACGTTT. Translating it yields CAAWDYYWIKTF.

Within the sample, this clone is medium-sized. J is TRGJ1 or TRGJ2 and V is TRGV2. Here the J gene was assigned by germline matching of the DNA, as TCRdb has none. This CDR3 has 16 amino acids. Germline V gene sequence: CDR1 EGSNGY, CDR2 YDSYNSKV. The V gene end was trimmed by 0 bases and the J gene end by 0 bases; junction bases not matched to a gene: 8. CDR3 sequence: CATWDGLFSNYYKKLF. The CDR3 DNA reads as TGTGCCACCTGGGACGGGCTATTTTCGAATTATTATAAGAAACTCTTT.

Relative to its sample, this clone is medium-sized. The CDR3 nucleotides read TGTGCCACCTGGGACCGAGGGCACTATTATAAGAAACTCTTT. Translation gives CATWDRGHYYKKLF. The J gene is TRGJ1 or TRGJ2, the V gene TRGV2. Assignment of the J gene here rests on matching the DNA to germline, because TCRdb gives none. This CDR3 is 14 amino acids long. Trimming cost V 3 bases and J 4 bases; bases outside gene matches: 9. Germline V gene data show CDR1 as EGSNGY and CDR2 as YDSYNSKV.

This clone occurred a few times. V usage is TRGV9 and J usage is TRGJ1 or TRGJ2. TCRdb gives no J gene; it was assigned here by matching the DNA to germline. The CDR3 consists of 13 residues. The ends lost 0 bases at V and 2 bases at J; junction bases unmatched: 1. Germline V gene data show CDR1 as GITISATS and CDR2 as ISYDGTV (reference sequence). The chain's CDR3 is CALWEVYYYKKLF. CDR3 sequence (DNA): TGTGCCTTGTGGGAGGTGTATTATTATAAGAAACTCTTT.

By frequency in the sample, this clone is medium-sized (0.01 to 0.1%). V is TRGV3 and J is TRGJ1 or TRGJ2. TCRdb leaves out the J gene; it was filled in here by matching the DNA to germline. Germline V gene sequence: CDR1 VTNTFY, CDR2 YDVSTARD (reference sequence). CDR3 length: 14 amino acids. After removal of 0 bases from V and 7 bases from J, the junction contained 9 bases not matched to a gene. In DNA form, the CDR3 reads TGTGCCACCTGGGACAGGGGGGTCGAGTATAAGAAACTCTTT. Translating gives CATWDRGVEYKKLF.

By sample share, this clone is medium-sized (0.01 to 0.1%). The V and J genes are TRGV9 and TRGJP1. TCRdb leaves out the J gene; it was filled in here by matching the DNA to germline. CDR1 is GITISATS, CDR2 ISYDGTV, per germline (reference sequence). The CDR3 is 12 residues long. Trimming cost V 11 bases and J 5 bases; bases outside gene matches: 8. Here the CDR3 DNA reads TGTGCCTCGTCAATTACTGGTTGGTTCAAGATATTT. The encoded protein is CASSITGWFKIF.

This clone is medium-sized within its sample. The chain joins TRGV8 to TRGJ1 or TRGJ2. Because TCRdb records no J gene, it was assigned here through a match of the DNA to germline. This CDR3 is built from 12 residues. Germline CDR1 reads VENAVY; CDR2 reads YDSYNSRV. V trimming: 4 bases; J trimming: 3 bases; junction bases outside the gene matches: 3. In nucleotides, the CDR3 is TGTGCCACCTGGGAAGGTTATTATAAGAAACTCTTT. As protein: CATWEGYYKKLF.

This clone was observed many times. Other DNA sequences in the same sample also yield this CDR3. This chain uses TRGV8 with TRGJ1 or TRGJ2. The J gene, not given by TCRdb, was assigned here from a germline match of the nucleotide sequence. V gave up 4 bases and J gave up 2 bases; unmatched junction bases: 5. The CDR3 is 13 residues long. The germline gives CDR1 VENAVY, CDR2 YDSYNSRV. CDR3 nucleotides: TGTGCCACCTGGGAGGGTTATTATTATAAGAAACTCTTT. Its translation is CATWEGYYYKKLF.

The V gene is TRGV8, the J gene TRGJP2. In the absence of a J gene in TCRdb, the DNA was matched to germline to assign it here. J lost 7 bases, V lost 1 base, and 0 bases had no gene match. Germline V gene sequence: CDR1 VENAVY, CDR2 YDSYNSRV. The CDR3 runs to 12 residues. This CDR3 reads CATWDSDWIKTF. CDR3 nucleotide sequence: TGTGCCACCTGGGATAGTGATTGGATCAAGACGTTT.

This clone is large within its sample. The V call is TRGV10, the J call TRGJ1 or TRGJ2. The J gene, left out of TCRdb, was set here by checking the DNA against germline. TRGV10 is known as an ORF, though its function is uncertain. The V segment lost 8 bases and the J segment 2 bases; nucleotides outside the gene matches: 1. The CDR3 spans 11 residues. The CDR3 sequence is CAAWDYYKKLF. Written as DNA, the CDR3 is TGTGCTGCGTGGGATTATTATAAGAAACTCTTT.